This T cell receptor (beta chain) was profiled in a study of CD8+CD57+ T cells in acquired aplastic anemia. About the research overall: Average DNA yield from sorted CD4+ and CD8+ cells was 3.2 ug. Regarding the study as a whole: No significant difference in CD8+ Simpson's diversity was found between patients and controls.

V was clipped by 6 bases and J by 9 bases, with 9 bases between them. Germline CDR1 is LNHDA and CDR2 is SQIVND (reference sequence). The CDR3 contains 12 residues. Profiling of TCR beta VDJ combinations and CDR3 sequences used genomic DNA as template. TCRdb reprocessed the reads with MiXCR, giving one entry per CDR3 protein. Found here are under 75,000 distinct CDR3 sequences, around 50% of them singletons; the top ten hold about 8%. To note about this clonotype: Its antigen remains unidentified.

The TCR comes from a human donor in good health, serving as a control. This sequence joins TRBV19 and TRBJ1-6; D gene uncertain. Material for sequencing was sorted CD4+, CD8+, or CD8+CD57+ T cells (not recorded which) from PBMCs. CDR3 coding DNA: TGTGCCAGTAGCTCAGGTGGTTCACCCCTCCACTTT. This translates into CASSSGGSPLHF.